These 32 T cell receptor beta chains share one sample of origin, sequenced in a study of blood T cell repertoires in COVID-19. Sequencing used immunoSEQ multiplex PCR; TCRdb keeps in-frame clones, though not all of them. This table has roughly 340,000 clones, 75% to 90% appearing once. The sample taken for sequencing was peripheral blood. The receptors were gathered from a woman in her forties or fifties with COVID-19, enrolled during active disease.

This clone was observed once. The gene calls are TRBV5-5 and TRBJ2-5, with D maybe TRBD1 (6 bases). The CDR3 spans 15 residues. Germline V gene sequence: CDR1 SGHKS, CDR2 YYEKEE (reference sequence). V was cut by 5 bases and J by 1 base, with 15 bases left in between. The CDR3 bases are TGTGCCAGCAGTCGAACTAGGGGGATCCAAGAGACCCAGTACTTC. Translated: CASSRTRGIQETQYF.

The rearrangement joins TRBV7-9 to TRBJ2-1; D is perhaps TRBD2 (6 bases). CDR1 and CDR2 (germline): SEHNR, FQNEAQ (reference sequence). The CDR3 totals 17 residues. Trimming took off 0 bases at V and 0 bases at J, with 12 bases between the two ends. The CDR3, as DNA: TGTGCCAGCAGCTTAGCGCTGGGGGGAGTCTCCTACAATGAGCAGTTCTTC. Protein sequence: CASSLALGGVSYNEQFF.

The V and J genes are TRBV9 and TRBJ2-1, with TRBD2 identical over 10 bases. Germline values: CDR1 SGDLS, CDR2 YYNGEE. Trimming removed 0 bases from V and 9 bases from J; junction bases left unmatched: 12. This CDR3 is 17 amino acids long. CDR3 nucleotide sequence: TGTGCCAGCAGCGTAGGGGCCTTAGGAGCGGGAGGGCGTGAGCAGTTCTTC. It yields the protein CASSVGALGAGGREQFF.

The chain couples TRBV7-9 to TRBJ2-7; tentatively, D is TRBD2 (5 bases). Trimming took off 7 bases at V and 5 bases at J, with 18 bases between the two ends. The germline V gene encodes CDR1 SEHNR and CDR2 FQNEAQ (reference sequence). The CDR3 is 14 amino acids. Here the CDR3 reads CASTKPGVSHEQYF. The CDR3 DNA follows: TGTGCCAGCACCAAGCCCGGGGTGTCCCACGAGCAGTACTTC.

The table lists this clone with a few counts. The chain uses TRBV12-5 and TRBJ1-5; D is unresolved. Trimming pared 7 bases from V and 2 bases from J, leaving 9 bases between. Germline loops: CDR1 LGHNT, CDR2 FRNRAP. The CDR3 consists of 13 residues. The DNA of the CDR3 is TGTGCTAGTGTCTTGGGAGGCAATCAGCCCCAGCATTTT. Encoded protein: CASVLGGNQPQHF.

The CDR3 loop is CASSLAGPQGYTF. DNA of the CDR3: TGTGCCAGCAGCTTAGCGGGGCCTCAGGGCTACACCTTC. The rearrangement uses TRBV7-2 and TRBJ1-2; D perhaps matches TRBD1 (5 bases). Germline V gene lookup returns CDR1 SGHTA and CDR2 FQGNSA. Trimming cost V 0 bases and J 8 bases, with 10 bases left between them. The CDR3 runs 13 residues.

This clone has a handful of counts. This chain uses TRBV12-5 with TRBJ2-2; TRBD1 agrees at 10 bases. V gave up 5 bases and J gave up 6 bases; unmatched junction bases: 12. Germline values: CDR1 LGHNT, CDR2 FRNRAP. This CDR3 region has 17 residues. CDR3 nucleotides: TGTGCTAGTGGTACTAAGGGACAGGGGCAGAAGGCCGGGGAGCTGTTTTTT. Its protein product is CASGTKGQGQKAGELFF.

This clone was recorded once. The gene calls are TRBV7-2 and TRBJ2-5; D might be TRBD1 (5 bases). The V gene's germline CDR1 is SGHTA and CDR2 FQGNSA. The V and J ends lost 5 bases and 9 bases respectively, with 19 bases between them. The CDR3 is 14 amino acids. Written as DNA, the CDR3 is TGTGCCAGCAGCCATCCCACGACAGCCTGGTCCCAGTACTTC. Translation: CASSHPTTAWSQYF.

The chain carries TRBV6-1 and TRBJ1-5; D perhaps matches TRBD1 (5 bases). With 4 bases removed from V and 4 bases from J, the gap between germline ends came to 26 bases. The germline V gene has CDR1 MNHNS and CDR2 SASEGT. The CDR3 consists of 19 residues. DNA of the CDR3: TGTGCCAGCAGTGCGGGAGCACAGGCCGGTAGATTTTGGAATCAGCCCCAGCATTTT. This codes for CASSAGAQAGRFWNQPQHF.

This clone was found a few times. V usage is TRBV3-1 (or the pseudogene TRBV3-2) and J usage is TRBJ2-3, with 8 bases lining up with TRBD2. The CDR3 contains 16 residues. Germline V gives CDR1 LGHDT, CDR2 YNNKEL (reference sequence). After removal of 5 bases from V and 4 bases from J, the junction contained 11 bases not matched to a gene. The chain's CDR3 is CASSKTAGLAADTQYF. The DNA of the CDR3 is TGTGCCAGCAGCAAGACAGCCGGACTAGCCGCAGATACGCAGTATTTT.

The gene calls are TRBV5-1 and TRBJ1-1, with D hard to call. In germline, CDR1 is SGHRS, CDR2 YFSETQ. The CDR3 extends over 15 amino acids. Between the trimmed V and J ends, which lost 0 bases and 0 bases, there was a span of 9 bases. The CDR3 protein is CASSLAQVLNTEAFF. The CDR3 DNA reads TGCGCCAGCAGCTTGGCTCAGGTCCTGAACACTGAAGCTTTCTTT.

This sequence joins TRBV4-3 and TRBJ2-3; 9 bases line up with TRBD2. CDR3 length equals 16 residues. V shed 3 bases and J 5 bases; nucleotides not matched to a gene: 9. Germline CDR1 LGHNA, CDR2 YSLEER. CDR3 nucleotide sequence: TGCGCCAGCAGCCAGAAGGTAGCGGGAGATTTAGATACGCAGTATTTT. Its translation: CASSQKVAGDLDTQYF.

The chain couples TRBV2 to TRBJ2-7, with TRBD1 matching 10 bases. CDR1 is SNHLY, CDR2 FYNNEI, per germline. The ends lost 5 bases at V and 3 bases at J; junction bases unmatched: 7. The CDR3 is made up of 15 amino acids. DNA of the CDR3: TGTGCCAGCAGTTCAGGGGACAGGGGTGGCTACGAGCAGTACTTC. This codes for CASSSGDRGGYEQYF.

This chain links TRBV19 with TRBJ2-7; 12 positions match TRBD2. Germline lookup yields CDR1 LNHDA and CDR2 SQIVND (reference sequence). With 6 bases clipped from V and 3 bases from J, the junction kept 3 bases outside the gene matches. The CDR3 covers 14 residues. This chain's CDR3 is CASSLGLAGYEQYF. The CDR3 nucleotides are TGTGCCAGTAGCCTGGGACTAGCGGGCTACGAGCAGTACTTC.

The J gene is TRBJ1-2, the V gene TRBV7-8; D is ambiguous. The CDR3 totals 14 residues. CDR1 and CDR2 (germline): SGHVS, FQNEAQ. V lost 1 base and J 6 bases, leaving 12 bases between the germline ends. CDR3 residues: CASSLVSGQDGYTF. As DNA, the CDR3 is TGTGCCAGCAGCTTAGTCTCAGGTCAGGATGGCTACACCTTC.

Only one count was recorded for this clone. CDR3 loop: CASSMTLGQIYNEQFF. CDR3 nucleotides: TGTGCCAGTAGTATGACCCTGGGACAGATCTACAATGAGCAGTTCTTC. The chain has TRBV19 and TRBJ2-1; TRBD1 agrees at 7 bases. This CDR3 has 16 residues. V shed 3 bases and J 3 bases; nucleotides not matched to a gene: 8. Germline assignment: CDR1 LNHDA and CDR2 SQIVND (reference sequence).

The chain couples TRBV7-8 to TRBJ1-1; weak D call: TRBD1 (5 bases). This CDR3 comprises 13 residues. Between the trimmed V and J ends, which lost 5 bases and 7 bases, there was a span of 14 bases. Germline CDR1 SGHVS, CDR2 FQNEAQ. CDR3 protein: CASSRTGDFEAFF. The CDR3 DNA reads TGTGCCAGCAGCCGAACAGGAGATTTTGAAGCTTTCTTT.

This clone was counted once. The gene calls are TRBV19 and TRBJ2-7, with 12 positions matching TRBD1. Germline lookup yields CDR1 LNHDA and CDR2 SQIVND (reference sequence). This CDR3 comprises 17 residues. V gave up 5 bases and J gave up 0 bases; unmatched junction bases: 8. The CDR3 here is CASSPGTGGVGSYEQYF. CDR3 DNA sequence: TGTGCCAGTAGTCCCGGGACAGGGGGCGTCGGCTCCTACGAGCAGTACTTC.

The genes are TRBV5-1 and TRBJ1-4; 10 bases align to TRBD1. The germline CDR1 and CDR2 sequences are SGHRS and YFSETQ. The V gene end was trimmed by 0 bases and the J gene end by 8 bases; junction bases not matched to a gene: 1. This CDR3 spans 14 amino acids. CDR3 nucleotides: TGCGCCAGCAGCTTGGTGGGACAGGGGGAAAAACTGTTTTTT. Translated, it gives CASSLVGQGEKLFF.

This clone occurred a few times. For the CDR3, the DNA is TGTGCCAGCAAAGCGGGAGTGTCAGAGCAGTACTTC. This sequence encodes CASKAGVSEQYF. The rearrangement links TRBV12-3 or TRBV12-4 to TRBJ2-7, with 8 bases identical to TRBD2. The trim removed 7 bases at V and 7 bases at J, leaving 6 bases unmatched. The CDR3 length is 12 residues.

V is TRBV2 and J is TRBJ2-2; possibly TRBD2 for D (5 bases). Germline CDR1 SNHLY, CDR2 FYNNEI. The germline V and J ends were trimmed by 8 bases and 5 bases, with 9 bases remaining between them. The CDR3 length is 12 residues. The CDR3 spells CASRWTTGELFF. The CDR3 DNA reads as TGTGCCAGCCGGTGGACTACCGGGGAGCTGTTTTTT.

This chain joins TRBV2 and TRBJ2-7; 11 nucleotides line up with TRBD1. Germline loops: CDR1 SNHLY, CDR2 FYNNEI. The CDR3 runs to 14 residues. V shed 7 bases and J 3 bases; nucleotides not matched to a gene: 5. CDR3 loop: CASNPGQGVYEQYF. The DNA for the CDR3 is TGTGCCAGCAACCCGGGACAGGGGGTCTACGAGCAGTACTTC.

The gene calls are TRBV6-5 and TRBJ1-1; D call uncertain. Germline CDR1 MNHEY, CDR2 SVGAGI. CDR3 length equals 13 residues. V lost 5 bases, J lost 0 bases, and 7 bases lay in between. CDR3 loop: CASSPHVNTEAFF. The DNA of the CDR3 is TGTGCCAGCAGTCCACATGTGAACACTGAAGCTTTCTTT.

This rearrangement joins TRBV7-2 to TRBJ2-7; TRBD2 matches 16 bases. With V trimmed by 6 bases and J by 3 bases, 8 bases remained unmatched. The CDR3 loop spans 17 amino acids. Germline V gene sequence: CDR1 SGHTA, CDR2 FQGNSA. CDR3 amino acids: CASSPGTSGRGFYEQYF. The CDR3 DNA sequence: TGTGCCAGCAGTCCCGGGACTAGCGGGAGGGGTTTCTACGAGCAGTACTTC.

This chain uses TRBV5-1 with TRBJ2-1; no reliable D call. The CDR3 runs to 14 residues. Trimming took 1 base from V and 4 from J, leaving 9 bases between them. Germline V lookup: CDR1 SGHRS, CDR2 YFSETQ. The chain's CDR3 is CASSLSRRYNEQFF. CDR3 sequence (DNA): TGCGCCAGCAGCTTGAGTCGGCGGTACAATGAGCAGTTCTTC.

The chain links TRBV10-1 to TRBJ1-5; maybe TRBD1 (6 bases). The germline gives CDR1 WNHNN, CDR2 SYGVQD (reference sequence). CDR3 length: 13 residues. Trimming pared 5 bases from V and 6 bases from J, leaving 11 bases between. The CDR3 spells CASSPRGFQPQHF. CDR3 sequence (DNA): TGCGCCAGCAGTCCAAGGGGGTTTCAGCCCCAGCATTTT.

The chain has TRBV7-9 and TRBJ1-2; D is possibly TRBD1 (5 bases). The CDR3 extends over 15 amino acids. CDR1 and CDR2 (germline): SEHNR, FQNEAQ (reference sequence). Trimming shortened V by 5 bases and J by 0 bases, and 13 bases separated the two germline ends. The CDR3 here is CASSQPTAPNYGYTF. The CDR3 nucleotides read TGTGCCAGCAGCCAACCGACAGCTCCTAACTATGGCTACACCTTC.

The table lists this clone with a count of one. The chain joins TRBV5-4 to TRBJ2-7, with 13 bases aligning to TRBD2. V was pared by 2 bases and J by 4 bases, with 6 bases of the junction left unmatched. From germline, CDR1 is SGHNT and CDR2 YYREEE (reference sequence). This CDR3 contains 16 residues. The CDR3 protein is CASSLLAGGPRYEQYF. The CDR3 DNA reads TGTGCCAGCAGCTTACTAGCGGGAGGGCCGCGGTACGAGCAGTACTTC. The entire variable domain, with the rest obtained from reference TRBV5-4 and TRBJ2-7, is as follows: ETGVTQSPTHLIKTRGQQVTLRCSSQSGHNTVSWYQQALGQGPQFIFQYYREEENGRGNFPPRFSGLQFPNYSSELNVNALELDDSALYLCASSLLAGGPRYEQYFGPGTRLTVT.

A remark on this clone: The same CDR3 is also encoded by other DNA sequences in this sample. J is TRBJ1-1 and V is TRBV29-1; no definite D call. The germline V and J ends were trimmed by 3 bases and 1 base, with 6 bases remaining between them. Germline V gene sequence: CDR1 SQVTM, CDR2 ANQGSEA. The CDR3 covers 12 residues. This CDR3 is CSVDPGNTEAFF. In DNA form, the CDR3 reads TGCAGCGTTGATCCGGGGAACACTGAAGCTTTCTTT.

The gene calls are TRBV10-3 and TRBJ2-3; 7 bases map to TRBD2. Germline lookup yields CDR1 ENHRY and CDR2 SYGVKD. The CDR3 covers 15 residues. Trimming cost V 0 bases and J 6 bases; bases outside gene matches: 6. The CDR3 DNA sequence: TGTGCCATCAGTGAGTCGGCGGGAGTGGGGGATACGCAGTATTTT. Protein: CAISESAGVGDTQYF.

Only one count was recorded for this clone. The J gene is TRBJ2-1, the V gene TRBV13, with 8 bases identical to TRBD2. CDR3 length: 14 residues. J gave up 4 bases and V 6 bases, and 5 bases lay outside the gene matches. Germline CDR1 is PRHDT and CDR2 is FYEKMQ (reference sequence). The CDR3 coding sequence is TGTGCCAGCAGTACAGCGGGAGCTTACAATGAGCAGTTCTTC. Encoded protein: CASSTAGAYNEQFF.

This chain connects TRBV5-4 to TRBJ2-1, with TRBD2 as a possible D gene (6 bases). The germline V gene has CDR1 SGHNT and CDR2 YYREEE (reference sequence). The length of the CDR3 is 14 residues. The V end lost 7 bases, the J end lost 6 bases, and 17 bases lay between the germline ends. Here the CDR3 DNA reads TGTGCCAGCTGTGAGAGAGCCGGGGGCAATGAGCAGTTCTTC. Translating it yields CASCERAGGNEQFF.